The source of this T cell receptor (beta chain) is a study of tumor-infiltrating lymphocytes in primary liver carcinoma. At the level of the study: Patients comprised men and women whose ages fell between 30 and 69 years. Roughly 3.5 to 8 million productive TCRbeta reads came from each sample, comparable across tissue types. Study observations and caveats: Blood's top-250-clone fraction was significantly lower than that of tumors (p = 0.039). Only around 7.5-25% of top clones occurred in all five tumor regions.

This clonotype was seen at least ten times. The target antigen is unknown. Starting material for RNA and DNA co-extraction consisted of roughly 17-31 mg of unsorted bulk tissue. From around 500 ng of total RNA, TCR beta-specific cDNA was reverse-transcribed using a constant-region primer. Three nested multiplex PCR rounds of slightly modified ARM-PCR generated TCR beta libraries. The first two PCR rounds used TRBV1-TRBV30 primers with a Cbeta primer, nine to eleven cycles each. TCRdb independently ran MiXCR on the multiplex PCR reads; one entry per CDR3 protein. The table records approximately 120,000 distinct CDR3 sequences, 64% of them present only once. The CDR3 has 12 residues. CDR1 and CDR2 from the germline V gene are SGHDN and FVKESK. The V gene lost 8 bases and the J gene lost 14 bases, with 18 bases spanning the gap.

This rearrangement joins TRBV14 to TRBJ1-4, with D perhaps TRBD1 (5 bases). The sample comprised liver tumor tissue from sampling region 3. Indicated subset: tumor region T3, left-lateral pole. This sequence was found in a woman aged 55-70 years with primary liver carcinoma and hepatitis B virus infection. CDR3 loop: CASGKSRDLLFF. CDR3 bases: TGTGCCAGCGGGAAATCCCGGGACCTGCTGTTTTTT.